One T cell receptor (beta chain) is described in this entry. Using immunoSEQ multiplex PCR, the repertoire was profiled, and TCRdb retains in-frame clones only, with some absent. The sample includes roughly 80,000 clones, just over 85% of them seen just once. Germline trimming cut 5 bases from V and 3 bases from J; bases unmatched to any gene: 5. Germline CDR1 is SQVTM and CDR2 is ANQGSEA. This CDR3 spans 13 amino acids. The data stem from a study of blood T cell repertoires in COVID-19. This receptor was taken from a woman of 80 years or more with acute or convalescent COVID-19. The sequenced sample consisted of peripheral blood. The gene calls are TRBV29-1 and TRBJ1-1, with 8 bases lining up with TRBD1. CDR3 region: CSVSGQVDTEAFF. In DNA, the CDR3 is TGCAGCGTTTCGGGACAGGTGGACACTGAAGCTTTCTTT.